These 10 T cell receptor beta chains share one sample of origin, sequenced in a study of T cell changes during pregnancy in multiple sclerosis (dated by TCRdb to about 2019). Library generation was performed with the immunoSEQ multiplex PCR assay. The table comes from immuneACCESS by way of TCRdb, which keeps in-frame sequences with V and J called. Part of the clones is missing from these tables; in studies checked, under half for an unresolved V gene and the rest for unknown reasons. The sample includes about 59,000 clones, with 92% observed a single time. 2.8% of the sample belongs to the ten largest clones. The sequencing used peripheral blood, collected in the third trimester of pregnancy. The source is a female donor in good health, enrolled as a control in a pregnancy study.

J is TRBJ2-7 and V is TRBV6-5; 8 bases map to TRBD2. CDR1 MNHEY and CDR2 SVGAGI come from the germline V gene. With 6 bases clipped from V and 7 bases from J, the junction kept 11 bases outside the gene matches. CDR3 length equals 14 residues. CDR3 region: CASSSERELREQYF. CDR3 nucleotide sequence: TGTGCCAGCAGCTCCGAGCGGGAGCTTCGGGAGCAGTACTTC.

The V and J genes are TRBV7-9 and TRBJ1-1, with 8 bases matching TRBD1. The CDR3 totals 17 residues. Looked up from germline, CDR1 is SEHNR and CDR2 is FQNEAQ (reference sequence). J was trimmed by 3 bases and V by 1 base; bases with no gene match: 10. The CDR3 DNA sequence: TGTGCCAGCAGCTTAGACCGACAGGGGTCTAGTGACACTGAAGCTTTCTTT. This gives the protein CASSLDRQGSSDTEAFF. Full variable domain (rest looked up from reference TRBV7-9 and TRBJ1-1): DTGVSQNPRHKITKRGQNVTFRCDPISEHNRLYWYRQTLGQGPEFLTYFQNEAQLEKSRLLSDRFSAERPKGSFSTLEIQRTEQGDSAMYLCASSLDRQGSSDTEAFFGQGTRLTVV.

This chain links TRBV28 with TRBJ1-1; 8 positions match TRBD1. Germline CDR1 is MDHEN and CDR2 is SYDVKM. This CDR3 has 13 amino acids. The V and J ends lost 9 bases and 5 bases, in that order; junction bases with no gene match: 8. The CDR3 sequence is CASFGQGGTEAFF. The CDR3 DNA sequence: TGTGCCAGTTTTGGACAGGGTGGAACTGAAGCTTTCTTT. Based on the CDR3 plus reference TRBV28 and TRBJ1-1, the full variable domain is DVKVTQSSRYLVKRTGEKVFLECVQDMDHENMFWYRQDPGLGLRLIYFSYDVKMKEKGDIPEGYSVSREKKERFSLILESASTNQTSMYLCASFGQGGTEAFFGQGTRLTVV.

The gene calls are TRBV14 and TRBJ2-7; a possible D gene is TRBD1 (6 bases). Germline V gene sequence: CDR1 SGHDN, CDR2 FVKESK. With 1 base removed from V and 2 bases from J, the gap between germline ends came to 18 bases. The CDR3 loop spans 17 amino acids. The CDR3 bases are TGTGCCAGCAGCCAAGGCCGCCTCCGGACAGTAACCTACGAGCAGTACTTC. Encoded protein: CASSQGRLRTVTYEQYF. The entire variable domain, with the rest obtained from reference TRBV14 and TRBJ2-7, is as follows: EAGVTQFPSHSVIEKGQTVTLRCDPISGHDNLYWYRRVMGKEIKFLLHFVKESKQDESGMPNNRFLAERTGGTYSTLKVQPAELEDSGVYFCASSQGRLRTVTYEQYFGPGTRLTVT.

The DNA for the CDR3 is TGTGCCAGTAGTACCCGACAGGGAAGTAATGGCTACACCTTC. Its translation is CASSTRQGSNGYTF. The genes are TRBV19 and TRBJ1-2; the match to TRBD1 covers 7 bases. CDR1 and CDR2 (germline): LNHDA, SQIVND (reference sequence). V shed 4 bases, J shed 6 bases, and the junction held 8 bases outside the gene matches. CDR3 size: 14 residues.

The J gene is TRBJ2-1, the V gene TRBV18; D is unclear. CDR1 and CDR2 (germline): KGHSH, LQKENI. With 2 bases removed from V and 4 bases from J, the gap between germline ends came to 6 bases. The CDR3 runs to 13 residues. The CDR3 spells CASSPSRYNEQFF. The DNA of the CDR3 is TGTGCCAGCTCACCATCCCGTTACAATGAGCAGTTCTTC.

The chain couples TRBV19 to TRBJ2-2; unclear D gene. V shed 6 bases and J shed 1 base, with 6 bases lying between them. Looked up from germline, CDR1 is LNHDA and CDR2 is SQIVND (reference sequence). The CDR3 has 13 amino acids. CDR3 residues: CASRPQNTGELFF. The DNA of the CDR3 is TGTGCCAGTAGGCCACAGAACACCGGGGAGCTGTTTTTT. Full variable domain (remainder filled in from reference TRBV19 and TRBJ2-2): DGGITQSPKYLFRKEGQNVTLSCEQNLNHDAMYWYRQDPGQGLRLIYYSQIVNDFQKGDIAEGYSVSREKKESFPLTVTSAQKNPTAFYLCASRPQNTGELFFGEGSRLTVL.

This sequence joins TRBV6-1 and TRBJ2-7; 9 positions match TRBD1. The CDR3 consists of 16 residues. Germline values: CDR1 MNHNS, CDR2 SASEGT. V was pared by 4 bases and J by 0 bases, with 7 bases of the junction left unmatched. The CDR3 loop is CASSAPGQGNSYEQYF. The CDR3 DNA follows: TGTGCCAGCAGTGCCCCGGGACAGGGAAACTCCTACGAGCAGTACTTC.

The chain combines TRBV5-1 with TRBJ2-7; 7 bases line up with TRBD1. The CDR3 extends over 18 amino acids. The germline V gene has CDR1 SGHRS and CDR2 YFSETQ. The junction had 15 bases not matched to a gene; V was cut back by 1 base and J by 2 bases. The CDR3: CASSLPLQGSQGTYEQYF. CDR3 DNA sequence: TGCGCCAGCAGCTTGCCATTACAGGGGTCGCAGGGTACCTACGAGCAGTACTTC. Complete variable domain (other parts from reference TRBV5-1 and TRBJ2-7): KAGVTQTPRYLIKTRGQQVTLSCSPISGHRSVSWYQQTPGQGLQFLFEYFSETQRNKGNFPGRFSGRQFSNSRSEMNVSTLELGDSALYLCASSLPLQGSQGTYEQYFGPGTRLTVT.

This clone appeared a few times. The chain combines TRBV5-6 with TRBJ1-1; possibly TRBD1 for D (5 bases). Germline V lookup: CDR1 SGHDT, CDR2 YYEEEE. Trimming removed 4 bases at V and 0 bases at J, with 13 bases between. The CDR3 length is 15 residues. CDR3 sequence reads: CASSATGLMNTEAFF. DNA of the CDR3: TGTGCCAGCAGCGCCACGGGACTGATGAACACTGAAGCTTTCTTT.